A selection of T cell receptor beta chains follows, all from one sample in a study. MiXCR, applied by TCRdb to the 5' RACE reads, yields one record per CDR3 protein. The sample contains some 40,000 distinct CDR3 sequences, over 25% of which appear only once. Sequenced: memory CD4+ T cells sorted from a lymph node. The receptor set was obtained from a female donor with breast cancer. CDR3s include the opening cysteine and the closing phenylalanine or tryptophan. D genes are given only for firm matches. Clone size is stated in some rows and not others, as once, few, many or a class when expanded.

J	size	D	V	CDR3	DNA
TRBJ2-7	-	TRBD1	TRBV5-1	CASSSPGQGSGEQYF	TGCGCCAGCAGCTCCCCGGGACAGGGGTCCGGCGAGCAGTACTTC
TRBJ2-5	-	TRBD2	TRBV9	CASSVGAGWETQYF	TGTGCCAGCAGCGTAGGAGCGGGATGGGAGACCCAGTACTTC
TRBJ1-5	-	TRBD1	TRBV5-1	CASSVGTGSYQPQHF	TGCGCCAGCAGCGTGGGGACAGGTTCTTATCAGCCCCAGCATTTT
TRBJ2-3	few	-	TRBV12-3/TRBV12-4	CASTPTRASDTQYF	TGTGCCAGCACCCCGACTAGAGCGTCCGATACGCAGTATTTT
TRBJ1-6	-	-	TRBV21-1	CASSLFSRELLRNSPLHF	TGTGCCAGCAGTTTATTTTCCCGGGAGCTGCTTCGTAATTCACCCCTCCACTTT
TRBJ2-7	few	TRBD2	TRBV7-9	CASSPWPSGMREQYF	TGTGCCAGCAGCCCTTGGCCTAGCGGGATGCGGGAGCAGTACTTC
TRBJ2-1	-	TRBD2	TRBV4-2	CASSQGSSGVVPYNEQFF	TGTGCCAGCAGCCAAGGTTCTAGCGGGGTAGTGCCCTACAATGAGCAGTTCTTC
TRBJ1-2	-	-	TRBV27	CASSATDKRYGYTF	TGTGCCAGCAGTGCGACGGACAAGAGGTATGGCTACACCTTC
TRBJ2-1	-	TRBD1	TRBV18	CASSDRGYGNEQFF	TGTGCCAGCTCAGACAGGGGGTATGGGAATGAGCAGTTCTTC
TRBJ2-5	few	TRBD1	TRBV20-1	CSARDFAGGLETQYF	TGCAGTGCTAGAGATTTTGCAGGGGGCTTAGAGACCCAGTACTTC
TRBJ1-4	-	-	TRBV7-9	CASSLQDGRSEKLFF	TGTGCCAGCAGCTTACAGGACGGGCGTAGTGAAAAACTGTTTTTT
TRBJ2-2	few	TRBD1	TRBV4-1	CASQDRGNTGELFF	TGCGCCAGTCAAGACAGGGGTAACACCGGGGAGCTGTTTTTT
TRBJ2-1	-	-	TRBV28	CASSLLGGSTYNEQFF	TGTGCCAGCAGTTTATTAGGAGGATCTACCTACAATGAGCAGTTCTTC
TRBJ2-7	few	-	TRBV7-6	CASSQGSAYEQYF	TGTGCCAGCAGCCAGGGTTCGGCCTACGAGCAGTACTTC
TRBJ2-7	-	TRBD1	TRBV9	CASSGSGDRTYEQYF	TGTGCCAGCAGCGGCTCCGGGGACAGAACCTACGAGCAGTACTTC
TRBJ2-5	-	-	TRBV20-1	CSGGGGTFEETQYF	TGCAGTGGGGGAGGCGGGACCTTCGAAGAGACCCAGTACTTC
TRBJ2-6	-	-	TRBV12-3/TRBV12-4	CASSFSGANVLTF	TGTGCCAGCAGTTTCTCTGGGGCCAACGTCCTGACTTTC
TRBJ2-5	-	TRBD2	TRBV11-2	CASSFTGGRGETQYF	TGTGCCAGCAGCTTTACGGGGGGGCGGGGAGAGACCCAGTACTTC
TRBJ2-5	-	TRBD2	TRBV12-3/TRBV12-4	CASSRLSGEETQYF	TGTGCCAGCAGTCGCCTTAGCGGGGAAGAGACCCAGTACTTC
TRBJ1-1	many	-	TRBV12-3/TRBV12-4	CASSLGLGVAFF	TGTGCCAGCAGTTTAGGCCTGGGGGTTGCTTTCTTT
TRBJ1-2	-	-	TRBV20-1	CSARVIGYGYTF	TGCAGTGCTAGGGTAATAGGCTATGGCTACACCTTC
TRBJ2-2	-	TRBD2	TRBV4-1	CASSQVRLAHTGELFF	TGCGCCAGCAGCCAAGTCCGACTAGCGCACACCGGGGAGCTGTTTTTT
TRBJ2-3	-	-	TRBV4-1	CASSQDGGASVADTQYF	TGCGCCAGCAGCCAAGATGGAGGGGCCTCAGTTGCAGATACGCAGTATTTT
TRBJ2-2	few	-	TRBV20-1	CSVSYSSGELFF	TGCAGTGTCAGTTATTCGTCCGGGGAGCTGTTTTTT
TRBJ2-1	few	TRBD2	TRBV7-3	CASSRTSRDYNEQFF	TGTGCCAGCAGCCGGACTAGCCGGGACTACAATGAGCAGTTCTTC
TRBJ2-5	-	TRBD1	TRBV7-9	CASSPPTGVETQYF	TGTGCCAGCAGCCCCCCAACAGGGGTCGAGACCCAGTACTTC
TRBJ1-4	-	-	TRBV19	CASSIRRERDEKLFF	TGTGCCAGTAGTATACGCAGGGAACGCGATGAAAAACTGTTTTTT
TRBJ2-5	few	TRBD1	TRBV6-1	CASSLGQEYQGTQYF	TGTGCCAGCAGCCTCGGACAGGAGTACCAAGGGACCCAGTACTTC
TRBJ2-3	once	TRBD1	TRBV5-4	CAGSLRIGTGSDTQYF	TGTGCCGGCAGCTTGAGGATTGGGACAGGGTCAGATACGCAGTATTTT
TRBJ2-1	-	-	TRBV20-1	CSATKTLEQFF	TGCAGTGCAACAAAGACCCTCGAGCAGTTCTTC
TRBJ1-1	many	-	TRBV6-1	CASTPRASYTEAFF	TGTGCCAGCACCCCTCGGGCCTCGTACACTGAAGCTTTCTTT
TRBJ2-3	-	-	TRBV28	CASNPIGGDPDTQYF	TGTGCCAGCAACCCAATAGGAGGGGATCCAGATACGCAGTATTTT